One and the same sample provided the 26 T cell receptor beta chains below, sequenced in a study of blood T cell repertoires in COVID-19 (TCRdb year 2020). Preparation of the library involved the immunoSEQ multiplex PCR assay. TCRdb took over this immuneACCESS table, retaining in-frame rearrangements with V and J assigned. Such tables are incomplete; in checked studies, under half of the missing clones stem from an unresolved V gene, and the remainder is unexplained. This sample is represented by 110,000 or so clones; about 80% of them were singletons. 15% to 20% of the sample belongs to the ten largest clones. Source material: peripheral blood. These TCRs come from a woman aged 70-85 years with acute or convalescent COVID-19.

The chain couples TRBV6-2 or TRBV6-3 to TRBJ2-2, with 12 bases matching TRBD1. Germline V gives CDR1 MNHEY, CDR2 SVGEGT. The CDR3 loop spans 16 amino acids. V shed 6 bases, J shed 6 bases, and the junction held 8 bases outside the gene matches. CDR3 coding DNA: TGTGCCAGCAGCCAGGGACAGGGGGCGTATGCCGGGGAGCTGTTTTTT. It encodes CASSQGQGAYAGELFF.

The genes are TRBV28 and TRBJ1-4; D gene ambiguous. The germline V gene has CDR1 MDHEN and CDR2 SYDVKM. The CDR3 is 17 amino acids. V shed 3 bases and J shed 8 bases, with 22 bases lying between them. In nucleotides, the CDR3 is TGTGCCAGCAGTTTGGATCAATCGCCAGGCGCCGGCGAAAAACTGTTTTTT. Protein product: CASSLDQSPGAGEKLFF.

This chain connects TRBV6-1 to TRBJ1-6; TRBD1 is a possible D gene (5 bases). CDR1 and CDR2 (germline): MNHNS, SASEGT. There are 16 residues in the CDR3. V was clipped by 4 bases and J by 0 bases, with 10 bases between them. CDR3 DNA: TGTGCCAGCAGTGGGCAGGGAAGCTCCTATAATTCACCCCTCCACTTT. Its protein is CASSGQGSSYNSPLHF.

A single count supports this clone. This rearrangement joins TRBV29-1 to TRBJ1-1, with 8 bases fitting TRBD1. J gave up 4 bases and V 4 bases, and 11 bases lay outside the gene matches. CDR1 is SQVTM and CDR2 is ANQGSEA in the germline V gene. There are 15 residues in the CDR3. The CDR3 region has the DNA TGCAGCGTTGTAGGGACAGGAGGTTTGGGCACTGAAGCTTTCTTT. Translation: CSVVGTGGLGTEAFF.

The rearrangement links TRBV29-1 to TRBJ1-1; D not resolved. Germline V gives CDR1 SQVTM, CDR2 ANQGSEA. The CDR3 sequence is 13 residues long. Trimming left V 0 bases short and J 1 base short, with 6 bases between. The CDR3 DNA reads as TGCAGCGTTGAAGATTTCCAGAACACTGAAGCTTTCTTT. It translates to CSVEDFQNTEAFF.

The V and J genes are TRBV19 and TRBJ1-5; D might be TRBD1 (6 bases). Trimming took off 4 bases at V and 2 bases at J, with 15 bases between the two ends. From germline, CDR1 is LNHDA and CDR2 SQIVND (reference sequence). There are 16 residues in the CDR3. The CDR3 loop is CASSTPRGLGNQPQHF. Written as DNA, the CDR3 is TGTGCCAGTAGTACACCCAGGGGTCTTGGCAATCAGCCCCAGCATTTT.

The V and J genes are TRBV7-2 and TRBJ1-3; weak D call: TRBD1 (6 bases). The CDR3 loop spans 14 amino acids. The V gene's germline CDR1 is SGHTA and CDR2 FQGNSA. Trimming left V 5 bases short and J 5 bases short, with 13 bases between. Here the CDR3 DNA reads TGTGCCAGCAGCCCCCTAGGGACACGAAACACCATATATTTT. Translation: CASSPLGTRNTIYF. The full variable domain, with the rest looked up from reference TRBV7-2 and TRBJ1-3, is GAGVSQSPSNKVTEKGKDVELRCDPISGHTALYWYRQSLGQGLEFLIYFQGNSAPDKSGLPSDRFSAERTGGSVSTLTIQRTQQEDSAVYLCASSPLGTRNTIYFGEGSWLTVV.

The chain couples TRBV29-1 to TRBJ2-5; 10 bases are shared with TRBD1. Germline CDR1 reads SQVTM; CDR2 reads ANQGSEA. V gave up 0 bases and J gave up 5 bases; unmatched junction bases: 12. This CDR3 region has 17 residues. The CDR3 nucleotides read TGCAGCGTTGAAGAACCCCTCAGGGACAGGGGAGAGGAGACCCAGTACTTC. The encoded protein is CSVEEPLRDRGEETQYF.

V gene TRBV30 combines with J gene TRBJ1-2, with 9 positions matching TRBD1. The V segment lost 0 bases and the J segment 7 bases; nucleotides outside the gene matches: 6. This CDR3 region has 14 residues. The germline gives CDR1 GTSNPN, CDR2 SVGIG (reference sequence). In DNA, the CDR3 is TGTGCCTGGAGTGTGGGGACAGGGAATCCTGGCTACACCTTC. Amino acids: CAWSVGTGNPGYTF.

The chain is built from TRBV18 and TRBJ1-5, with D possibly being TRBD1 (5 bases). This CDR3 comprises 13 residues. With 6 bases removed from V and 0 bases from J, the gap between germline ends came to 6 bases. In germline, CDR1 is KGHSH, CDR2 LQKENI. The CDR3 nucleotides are TGTGCCAGCTCGACAGCTAGCAATCAGCCCCAGCATTTT. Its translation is CASSTASNQPQHF.

The DNA of the CDR3 is TGTGCCAGCAGCTTATCAGAGAGGTACACAGATACGCAGTATTTT. Its protein is CASSLSERYTDTQYF. The V call is TRBV7-9, the J call TRBJ2-3; D is undetermined. The CDR3 runs 15 residues. The V and J ends lost 2 bases and 2 bases respectively, with 11 bases between them. The germline CDR1 and CDR2 sequences are SEHNR and FQNEAQ (reference sequence).

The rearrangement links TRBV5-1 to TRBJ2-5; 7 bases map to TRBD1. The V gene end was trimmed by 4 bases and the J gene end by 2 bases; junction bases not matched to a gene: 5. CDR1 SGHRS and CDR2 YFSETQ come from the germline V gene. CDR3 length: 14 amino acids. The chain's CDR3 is CASSPGQVQETQYF. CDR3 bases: TGCGCCAGCAGCCCCGGACAGGTTCAAGAGACCCAGTACTTC.

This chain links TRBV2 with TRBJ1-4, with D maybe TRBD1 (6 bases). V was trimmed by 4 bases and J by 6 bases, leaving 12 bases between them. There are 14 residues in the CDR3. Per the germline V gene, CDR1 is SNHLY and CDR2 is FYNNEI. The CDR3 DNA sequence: TGTGCCAGCAGTGGGTTAGGGGGATATGAAAAACTGTTTTTT. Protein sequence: CASSGLGGYEKLFF.

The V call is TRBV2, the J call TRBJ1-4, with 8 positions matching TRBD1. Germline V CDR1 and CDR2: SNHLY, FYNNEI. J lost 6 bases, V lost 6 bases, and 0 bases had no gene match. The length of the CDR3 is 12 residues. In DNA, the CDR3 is TGTGCCAGCAGGGGACAGGATGAAAAACTGTTTTTT. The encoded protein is CASRGQDEKLFF.

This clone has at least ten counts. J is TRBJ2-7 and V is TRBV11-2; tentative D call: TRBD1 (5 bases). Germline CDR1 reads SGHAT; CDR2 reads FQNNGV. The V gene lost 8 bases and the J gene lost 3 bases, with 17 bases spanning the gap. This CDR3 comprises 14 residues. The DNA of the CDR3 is TGTGCCAGCCAAACTGGGGCGGTTCACTACGAGCAGTACTTC. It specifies CASQTGAVHYEQYF.

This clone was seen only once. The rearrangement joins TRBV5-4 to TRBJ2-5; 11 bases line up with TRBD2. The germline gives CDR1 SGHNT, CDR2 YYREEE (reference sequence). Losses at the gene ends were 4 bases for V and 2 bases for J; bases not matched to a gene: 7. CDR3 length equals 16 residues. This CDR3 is CASSGGTSGFQETQYF. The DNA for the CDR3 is TGTGCCAGCAGCGGGGGGACTAGCGGATTTCAAGAGACCCAGTACTTC. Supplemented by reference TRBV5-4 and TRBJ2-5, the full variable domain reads ETGVTQSPTHLIKTRGQQVTLRCSSQSGHNTVSWYQQALGQGPQFIFQYYREEENGRGNFPPRFSGLQFPNYSSELNVNALELDDSALYLCASSGGTSGFQETQYFGPGTRLLVL.

The CDR3, as DNA: TGTGCCAGCAGCCAGGGACTAGCTGTTCAAGAGACCCAGTACTTC. Protein: CASSQGLAVQETQYF. This rearrangement joins TRBV3-1 (or the pseudogene TRBV3-2) to TRBJ2-5, with 9 bases matching TRBD2. The CDR3 is made up of 15 amino acids. The germline V gene encodes CDR1 LGHDT and CDR2 YNNKEL (reference sequence). J lost 2 bases, V lost 3 bases, and 4 bases had no gene match.

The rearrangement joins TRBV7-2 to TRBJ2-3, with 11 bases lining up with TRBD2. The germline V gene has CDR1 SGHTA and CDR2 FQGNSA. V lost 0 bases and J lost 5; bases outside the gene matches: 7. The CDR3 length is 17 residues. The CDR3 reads CASSLALAGGGGDTQYF. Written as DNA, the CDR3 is TGTGCCAGCAGCTTAGCCCTAGCGGGGGGAGGAGGAGATACGCAGTATTTT.

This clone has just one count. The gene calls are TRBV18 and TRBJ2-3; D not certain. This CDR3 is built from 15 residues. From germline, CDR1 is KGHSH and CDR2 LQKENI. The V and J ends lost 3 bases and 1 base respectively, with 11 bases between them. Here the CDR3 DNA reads TGTGCCAGCTCACCTTCCATAGTAGGCACAGATACGCAGTATTTT. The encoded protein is CASSPSIVGTDTQYF.

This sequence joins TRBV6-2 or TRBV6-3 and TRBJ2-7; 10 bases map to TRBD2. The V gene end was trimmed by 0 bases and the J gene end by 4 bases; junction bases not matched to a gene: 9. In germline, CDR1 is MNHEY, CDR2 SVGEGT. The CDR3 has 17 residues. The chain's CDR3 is CASSYSISSGGTYEQYF. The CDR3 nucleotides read TGTGCCAGCAGTTACTCGATTTCTAGCGGGGGAACATACGAGCAGTACTTC.

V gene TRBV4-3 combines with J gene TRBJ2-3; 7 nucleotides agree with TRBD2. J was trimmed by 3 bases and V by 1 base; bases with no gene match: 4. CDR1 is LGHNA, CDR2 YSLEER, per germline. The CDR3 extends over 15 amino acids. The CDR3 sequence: CASSQGRGVTDTQYF. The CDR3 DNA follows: TGCGCCAGCAGCCAAGGACGGGGGGTTACAGATACGCAGTATTTT.

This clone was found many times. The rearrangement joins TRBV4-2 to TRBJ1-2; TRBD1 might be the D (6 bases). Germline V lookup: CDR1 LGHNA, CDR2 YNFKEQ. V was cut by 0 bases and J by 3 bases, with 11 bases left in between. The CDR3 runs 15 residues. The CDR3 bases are TGTGCCAGCAGCCAAGATTCGGCAGGGGACTATGGCTACACCTTC. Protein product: CASSQDSAGDYGYTF.

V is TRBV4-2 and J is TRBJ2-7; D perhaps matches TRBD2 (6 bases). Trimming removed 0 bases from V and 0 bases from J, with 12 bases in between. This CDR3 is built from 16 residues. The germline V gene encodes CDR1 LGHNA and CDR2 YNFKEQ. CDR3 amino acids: CASSQDWRGSSYEQYF. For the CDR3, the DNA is TGTGCCAGCAGCCAAGACTGGCGGGGAAGCTCCTACGAGCAGTACTTC.

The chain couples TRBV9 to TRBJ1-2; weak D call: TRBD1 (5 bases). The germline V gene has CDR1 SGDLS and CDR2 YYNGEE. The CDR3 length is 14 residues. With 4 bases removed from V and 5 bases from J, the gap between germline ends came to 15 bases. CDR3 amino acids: CASSPGTMGYGYTF. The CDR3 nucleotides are TGTGCCAGCAGCCCCGGGACTATGGGGTATGGCTACACCTTC.

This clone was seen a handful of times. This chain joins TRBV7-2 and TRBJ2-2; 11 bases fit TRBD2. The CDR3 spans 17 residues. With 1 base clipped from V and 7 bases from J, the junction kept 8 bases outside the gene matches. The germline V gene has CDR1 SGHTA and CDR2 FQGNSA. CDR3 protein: CASSLVLAGGQGGELFF. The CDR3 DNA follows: TGTGCCAGCAGCTTAGTCCTAGCGGGGGGCCAGGGCGGGGAGCTGTTTTTT.

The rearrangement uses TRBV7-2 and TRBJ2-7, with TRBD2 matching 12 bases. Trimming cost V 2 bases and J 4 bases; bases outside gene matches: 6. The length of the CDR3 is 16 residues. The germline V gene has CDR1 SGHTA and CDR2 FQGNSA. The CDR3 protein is CASSLSSGGDRYEQYF. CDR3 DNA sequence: TGTGCCAGCAGCTTATCTAGCGGGGGGGATAGATACGAGCAGTACTTC.